The 24 T cell receptor beta chains in this list originate from one sample, sequenced in a study of neurological immune-mediated disorders. TCRdb recomputed calls from the 5' RACE reads with MiXCR, one row per CDR3 protein. This repertoire shows about 20,000 distinct CDR3 sequences, roughly 14% found once; its top ten account for about 15%. The sequenced material came from PBMCs. These receptors all come from a female donor with HTLV-1-associated myelopathy (HAM/TSP).

This clonotype was observed many times. The V call is TRBV21-1, the J call TRBJ2-3; the table's D call, TRBD1, was not checked against the DNA. TRBV21-1 is a listed pseudogene. This CDR3 comprises 15 residues. In DNA form, the CDR3 reads TGTGCCAGCAGCAAAGTTCCGGGACGCACAGATACGCAGTATTTT. Its translation is CASSKVPGRTDTQYF.

This clonotype was picked up many times. V and J are TRBV7-2 and TRBJ2-7; the D gene is possibly TRBD2 (5 bases). The CDR3 runs 20 residues. The V end was cut by 1 base, the J end by 0 bases, with 25 bases between. CDR1 is SGHTA and CDR2 is FQGNSA in the germline V gene. This CDR3 reads CASSLVGLGFEDLSSYEQYF. CDR3 bases: TGTGCCAGCAGCTTAGTAGGTCTGGGTTTCGAGGACTTAAGCTCCTACGAGCAGTACTTC.

This clonotype was counted at least ten times. The genes are TRBV27 and TRBJ2-1, with 7 bases identical to TRBD2. The germline gives CDR1 MNHEY, CDR2 SMNVEV (reference sequence). There are 17 residues in the CDR3. Trimming took 5 bases from V and 9 from J; bases not matched to a gene: 19. The CDR3 nucleotides read TGTGCCAGCAGTCCTCGACCTCGCCAGGGTTGGGGGGGTGAGCAGTTCTTC. Residues: CASSPRPRQGWGGEQFF.

This clonotype was seen repeatedly, ten times or more. The chain combines TRBV7-9 with TRBJ1-6; 7 bases fit TRBD1. Germline V gives CDR1 SEHNR, CDR2 FQNEAQ (reference sequence). J lost 8 bases, V lost 2 bases, and 0 bases had no gene match. The CDR3 has 13 amino acids. Written as DNA, the CDR3 is TGTGCCAGCAGCTTACAGGGGGATTCACCCCTCCACTTT. Translation gives CASSLQGDSPLHF. The entire variable domain, with the rest obtained from reference TRBV7-9 and TRBJ1-6, is as follows: DTGVSQNPRHKITKRGQNVTFRCDPISEHNRLYWYRQTLGQGPEFLTYFQNEAQLEKSRLLSDRFSAERPKGSFSTLEIQRTEQGDSAMYLCASSLQGDSPLHFGNGTRLTVT.

The sample holds many counts of this clonotype. The chain recombines TRBV20-1 with TRBJ2-3; TRBD2 agrees at 14 bases. V shed 1 base, J shed 2 bases, and the junction held 5 bases outside the gene matches. CDR3 size: 17 residues. CDR1 is DFQATT, CDR2 SNEGSKA, per germline (reference sequence). The CDR3 coding sequence is TGCAGTGCTAGAGGTGGACTAGCGGGAGGAAACACAGATACGCAGTATTTT. Protein sequence: CSARGGLAGGNTDTQYF.

This clonotype was found many times. This chain connects TRBV19 to TRBJ2-1; 9 positions agree with TRBD2. V was clipped by 6 bases and J by 3 bases; unmatched bases: 6. The CDR3 length is 15 residues. In germline, CDR1 is LNHDA, CDR2 SQIVND (reference sequence). As DNA, the CDR3 is TGTGCCAGTAGGGGTAGCGGGAGTCGCTACAATGAGCAGTTCTTC. This translates into CASRGSGSRYNEQFF.

This clonotype was recorded at least ten times. V gene TRBV12-3 or TRBV12-4 combines with J gene TRBJ2-1; TRBD1 is a possible D gene (6 bases). V lost 6 bases and J lost 2, with 14 bases in between. CDR3 length equals 15 residues. The CDR3 DNA sequence: TGTGCCAGCAGGAGCCACAGGGCCCCCTACAATGAGCAGTTCTTC. Protein sequence: CASRSHRAPYNEQFF.

In its sample, this clonotype was seen many times. The chain employs TRBV5-6 and TRBJ2-3; 9 bases are a match to TRBD1. The CDR3 contains 15 residues. V shed 0 bases, J shed 4 bases, and the junction held 3 bases outside the gene matches. Germline V gene lookup returns CDR1 SGHDT and CDR2 YYEEEE. The CDR3 DNA reads as TGTGCCAGCAGCTTGGCAGGACAGGGGCCAGATACGCAGTATTTT. It is translated as CASSLAGQGPDTQYF.

This clonotype was observed at least ten times. CDR3 in DNA: TGCAGTGTTACTAGCGGGGGGGCGACAGATACGCAGTATTTT. This sequence encodes CSVTSGGATDTQYF. The gene calls are TRBV20-1 and TRBJ2-3; 13 positions match TRBD2. V dropped 7 bases and J dropped 3; count of bases not matched to a gene: 4. CDR1 and CDR2 (germline): DFQATT, SNEGSKA (reference sequence). The CDR3 spans 14 residues.

This chain uses TRBV10-3 with TRBJ2-3; TRBD2 is a possible D gene (7 bases). The CDR3 has 14 amino acids. In germline, CDR1 is ENHRY, CDR2 SYGVKD. Trimming stripped 6 bases from V and 1 base from J, with 11 bases between. The CDR3 protein is CAISPGGRTDTQYF. DNA for the CDR3: TGTGCCATCAGCCCCGGGGGGCGCACAGATACGCAGTATTTT.

The sample holds many counts of this clonotype. CDR3 bases: TGTGCCACCAGTGATCCCGGGACAGGGAGAGAGACCCAGTACTTC. Encoded protein: CATSDPGTGRETQYF. The chain carries TRBV24-1 and TRBJ2-5; TRBD1 matches 9 bases. Germline loops: CDR1 KGHDR, CDR2 SFDVKD. V lost 3 bases to trimming and J lost 4 bases; unmatched junction nucleotides: 5. The CDR3 has 15 amino acids.

Ten or more counts support this clonotype. The chain carries TRBV20-1 and TRBJ2-2; 8 nucleotides line up with TRBD2. CDR1 DFQATT and CDR2 SNEGSKA come from the germline V gene (reference sequence). V shed 0 bases and J 3 bases; nucleotides not matched to a gene: 6. The CDR3 runs to 16 residues. The CDR3 nucleotides read TGCAGTGCTAGAGATCGAAGCGGGGGTTACACCGGGGAGCTGTTTTTT. Translating gives CSARDRSGGYTGELFF.

This clonotype was detected ten times or more. The chain joins TRBV5-6 to TRBJ2-5; D is uncertain. V lost 0 bases, J lost 5 bases, and 17 bases lay in between. This CDR3 spans 16 amino acids. Germline values: CDR1 SGHDT, CDR2 YYEEEE. CDR3 DNA sequence: TGTGCCAGCAGCTTGGACTTAGCTCTAGGGATTGAGACCCAGTACTTC. Its protein is CASSLDLALGIETQYF. Full variable domain (rest looked up from reference TRBV5-6 and TRBJ2-5): DAGVTQSPTHLIKTRGQQVTLRCSPKSGHDTVSWYQQALGQGPQFIFQYYEEEERQRGNFPDRFSGHQFPNYSSELNVNALLLGDSALYLCASSLDLALGIETQYFGPGTRLLVL.

This clonotype was counted at least ten times. The chain is built from TRBV5-1 and TRBJ2-2, with TRBD1 matching over 8 bases. V lost 0 bases to trimming and J lost 1 base; unmatched junction nucleotides: 5. Germline CDR1 is SGHRS and CDR2 is YFSETQ. The CDR3 runs 17 residues. For the CDR3, the DNA is TGCGCCAGCAGCTTGGCCAAGGGACAGGTGAACACCGGGGAGCTGTTTTTT. This gives the protein CASSLAKGQVNTGELFF.

This clonotype occurred many times. V and J are TRBV6-1 and TRBJ2-5; possibly TRBD1 for D (5 bases). Germline V gene lookup returns CDR1 MNHNS and CDR2 SASEGT. CDR3 size: 13 residues. V shed 7 bases and J shed 5 bases, with 14 bases lying between them. CDR3 bases: TGTGCCAGCACTGGGGCAGTCAGGGAGACCCAGTACTTC. It translates to CASTGAVRETQYF.

At least ten counts were recorded for this clonotype. The CDR3 protein is CASSYARQGRRAFF. CDR3 bases: TGTGCCAGCAGTTACGCGAGACAGGGGAGGAGAGCTTTCTTT. This rearrangement joins TRBV6-2 or TRBV6-3 to TRBJ1-1; 8 nucleotides match TRBD1. Trimming took 2 bases from V and 10 from J; bases not matched to a gene: 9. CDR3 length: 14 residues. Germline CDR1 is MNHEY and CDR2 is SVGEGT.

J is TRBJ2-1 and V is TRBV20-1; D is ambiguous. Per the germline V gene, CDR1 is DFQATT and CDR2 is SNEGSKA (reference sequence). This CDR3 is 14 amino acids long. The V gene lost 7 bases and the J gene lost 5 bases, with 18 bases spanning the gap. In DNA form, the CDR3 reads TGCAGTGTTCAGAAGCAGTATGGGGACAATGAGCAGTTCTTC. Protein sequence: CSVQKQYGDNEQFF.

This clonotype was seen repeatedly, ten times or more. V and J are TRBV4-3 and TRBJ1-1, with a weak D call TRBD1 (6 bases). Germline values: CDR1 LGHNA, CDR2 YSLEER. With 7 bases removed from V and 1 base from J, the gap between germline ends came to 10 bases. The CDR3 loop spans 13 amino acids. The CDR3 here is CASTQQGNTEAFF. The CDR3 coding sequence is TGCGCCAGCACTCAACAGGGGAACACTGAAGCTTTCTTT.

This clonotype was detected ten times or more. The rearrangement joins TRBV29-1 to TRBJ2-2; tentatively, D is TRBD1 (6 bases). V gave up 6 bases and J gave up 6 bases, with 17 bases separating them. Germline CDR1 SQVTM, CDR2 ANQGSEA. This CDR3 has 14 residues. The CDR3, as DNA: TGCAGCGTCGCCTTCACAGGGTACGCCGGGGAGCTGTTTTTT. It codes for CSVAFTGYAGELFF.

By proportion, this clonotype is medium-sized (0.01 to 0.1%). The V call is TRBV4-1, the J call TRBJ2-3; D is unclear. Trimming cost V 0 bases and J 1 base, with 8 bases left between them. The germline gives CDR1 MGHRA, CDR2 YSYEKL. This CDR3 spans 15 amino acids. This chain's CDR3 is CASSQDQVGTDTQYF. CDR3 bases: TGCGCCAGCAGCCAAGACCAGGTTGGCACAGATACGCAGTATTTT.

By sample fraction, this clonotype is medium-sized. The chain employs TRBV27 and TRBJ2-1; D call uncertain. The germline V gene encodes CDR1 MNHEY and CDR2 SMNVEV (reference sequence). Trimming shortened V by 2 bases and J by 5 bases, and 13 bases separated the two germline ends. The CDR3 loop spans 15 amino acids. CDR3 nucleotide sequence: TGTGCCAGCAGTTTAGGGCTATTTTTGAACAATGAGCAGTTCTTC. It specifies CASSLGLFLNNEQFF.

This clonotype came up many times. J is TRBJ2-1 and V is TRBV20-1, with D possibly being TRBD2 (5 bases). Germline values: CDR1 DFQATT, CDR2 SNEGSKA (reference sequence). V was clipped by 6 bases and J by 3 bases, with 21 bases between them. There are 16 residues in the CDR3. CDR3 amino acids: CSAHDDGRAHYNEQFF. The CDR3 nucleotides are TGCAGTGCCCATGACGACGGGCGGGCCCACTACAATGAGCAGTTCTTC.

This clonotype was seen at least ten times. The chain uses TRBV29-1 and TRBJ1-1, with no clear D. The CDR3 totals 14 residues. The germline CDR1 and CDR2 sequences are SQVTM and ANQGSEA. The V and J ends lost 6 bases and 3 bases respectively, with 17 bases between them. CDR3 in amino acids: CSVNLGREYTEAFF. The CDR3 DNA sequence: TGCAGCGTCAACCTGGGGAGGGAGTACACTGAAGCTTTCTTT.

This clonotype showed up many times. J is TRBJ2-7 and V is TRBV20-1; maybe TRBD2 (5 bases). The CDR3 has 13 residues. Germline CDR1 DFQATT, CDR2 SNEGSKA (reference sequence). V was clipped by 5 bases and J by 3 bases, with 14 bases between them. CDR3 bases: TGCAGTGCTTTGGACCGAGGACTCTACGAGCAGTACTTC. Its translation: CSALDRGLYEQYF.